A single sample is the source of the 18 T cell receptor beta chains below, sequenced in a study of blood T cell repertoires in COVID-19. Clones were read by immunoSEQ multiplex PCR, and TCRdb kept only the in-frame ones, dropping some. The sample carries 240,000 or so clones, over 75% recorded once. Sequenced input: peripheral blood. The receptors shown here come from a man aged 25 to 40 who had recovered from COVID-19.

The chain uses TRBV11-3 and TRBJ2-7, with TRBD1 matching 9 bases. CDR1 and CDR2 (germline): SGHNT, YENEEA. After removal of 4 bases from V and 6 bases from J, the junction contained 13 bases not matched to a gene. This CDR3 has 16 residues. The CDR3 nucleotides are TGTGCCAGCAGCTGCTACAGGGGGCAACCTTTGTGCGAGCAGTACTTC. Translated, it gives CASSCYRGQPLCEQYF.

With respect to this clone: Other DNA sequences in this specimen translate into the identical CDR3. The chain combines TRBV9 with TRBJ2-3; TRBD2 is a possible D gene (5 bases). Deletions cut 4 bases from V and 0 bases from J, with 9 bases between. The CDR3 runs to 14 residues. The germline V gene has CDR1 SGDLS and CDR2 YYNGEE. The CDR3 bases are TGTGCCAGCAGCCCTCGGACTAGCACAGATACGCAGTATTTT. It specifies CASSPRTSTDTQYF.

The rearrangement uses TRBV6-6 and TRBJ2-1; 14 nucleotides match TRBD2. In germline, CDR1 is MNHNY, CDR2 SVGAGI (reference sequence). CDR3 length equals 14 residues. The ends lost 5 bases at V and 7 bases at J; junction bases unmatched: 1. The CDR3 loop is CASSGTSGGNEQFF. In DNA form, the CDR3 reads TGTGCCAGCAGTGGGACTAGCGGGGGTAATGAGCAGTTCTTC.

This clone was seen a few times. The chain uses TRBV4-1 and TRBJ1-2; 7 bases fit TRBD1. This CDR3 contains 21 residues. V shed 1 base, J shed 2 bases, and the junction held 22 bases outside the gene matches. CDR1 MGHRA and CDR2 YSYEKL come from the germline V gene. CDR3 bases: TGCGCCAGCAGCCAAGCTCGCCCAATCCGGGACAGCACCCGTGCCAACTATGGCTACACCTTC. Its protein product is CASSQARPIRDSTRANYGYTF.

V gene TRBV10-3 combines with J gene TRBJ2-2; D not resolved. The CDR3 loop spans 12 amino acids. CDR1 ENHRY and CDR2 SYGVKD come from the germline V gene. Between the trimmed V and J ends, which lost 7 bases and 5 bases, there was a span of 8 bases. CDR3 sequence: CAITLRTGELFF. In DNA form, the CDR3 reads TGTGCCATCACCCTAAGAACCGGGGAGCTGTTTTTT.

This clone showed up just a few times. The V and J genes are TRBV6-1 and TRBJ2-7, with D possibly matching TRBD1 (5 bases). The CDR3 runs to 15 residues. The V and J ends lost 2 bases and 3 bases respectively, with 14 bases between them. Germline V lookup: CDR1 MNHNS, CDR2 SASEGT. This CDR3 is CASSELLGQDYEQYF. The CDR3, as DNA: TGTGCCAGCAGTGAACTCTTGGGGCAGGACTACGAGCAGTACTTC.

This clone was seen once. The chain carries TRBV29-1 and TRBJ1-4, with TRBD1 identical over 8 bases. This CDR3 is 15 amino acids long. CDR1 and CDR2 from the germline V gene are SQVTM and ANQGSEA. V shed 3 bases, J shed 5 bases, and the junction held 8 bases outside the gene matches. CDR3 bases: TGCAGCGTTGACCACGACAGGGGAAGGAATGAAAAACTGTTTTTT. As protein: CSVDHDRGRNEKLFF. Based on the CDR3 plus reference TRBV29-1 and TRBJ1-4, the full variable domain is SAVISQKPSRDICQRGTSLTIQCQVDSQVTMMFWYRQQPGQSLTLIATANQGSEATYESGFVIDKFPISRPNLTFSTLTVSNMSPEDSSIYLCSVDHDRGRNEKLFFGSGTQLSVL.

V is TRBV19 and J is TRBJ2-3; no firm D call. Trimming took off 7 bases at V and 4 bases at J, with 9 bases between the two ends. Germline V gene data show CDR1 as LNHDA and CDR2 as SQIVND (reference sequence). The length of the CDR3 is 12 residues. The CDR3, as DNA: TGTGCCAGTAACCACGGGTCAGATACGCAGTATTTT. Residues: CASNHGSDTQYF. Full variable domain (rest looked up from reference TRBV19 and TRBJ2-3): DGGITQSPKYLFRKEGQNVTLSCEQNLNHDAMYWYRQDPGQGLRLIYYSQIVNDFQKGDIAEGYSVSREKKESFPLTVTSAQKNPTAFYLCASNHGSDTQYFGPGTRLTVL.

This chain links TRBV9 with TRBJ2-1, with D maybe TRBD2 (6 bases). Germline values: CDR1 SGDLS, CDR2 YYNGEE. CDR3 size: 16 residues. The germline V and J ends were trimmed by 3 bases and 5 bases, with 18 bases remaining between them. The CDR3 sequence is CASSDPPGGTHNEQFF. CDR3 coding DNA: TGTGCCAGCAGCGACCCCCCTGGCGGGACCCACAATGAGCAGTTCTTC.

CDR3 sequence reads: CSVDVRRETQYF. The CDR3 nucleotides read TGCAGCGTTGATGTCAGGAGGGAGACCCAGTACTTC. The rearrangement uses TRBV29-1 and TRBJ2-5; D is perhaps TRBD2 (5 bases). Germline V gives CDR1 SQVTM, CDR2 ANQGSEA. V dropped 3 bases and J dropped 5 bases, with 10 bases sitting between them. The CDR3 loop spans 12 amino acids.

V and J are TRBV2 and TRBJ1-1, with TRBD1 matching 11 bases. CDR1 and CDR2 (germline): SNHLY, FYNNEI. J was trimmed by 6 bases and V by 7 bases; bases with no gene match: 7. CDR3 length: 14 residues. The DNA for the CDR3 is TGTGCCAGCACCCCGGGACAGGGGGACGCTGAAGCTTTCTTT. This encodes CASTPGQGDAEAFF.

The rearrangement uses TRBV12-5 and TRBJ1-2; 9 bases match TRBD1. V dropped 2 bases and J dropped 6; count of bases not matched to a gene: 13. Germline loops: CDR1 LGHNT, CDR2 FRNRAP. CDR3 size: 17 residues. CDR3 region: CASGLLPWEQGAHGYTF. The DNA of the CDR3 is TGTGCTAGTGGTTTGCTCCCCTGGGAACAGGGGGCGCATGGCTACACCTTC. The full variable domain, in which reference TRBV12-5 and TRBJ1-2 provide the parts outside the CDR3, is DARVTQTPRHKVTEMGQEVTMRCQPILGHNTVFWYRQTMMQGLELLAYFRNRAPLDDSGMPKDRFSAEMPDATLATLKIQPSEPRDSAVYFCASGLLPWEQGAHGYTFGSGTRLTVV.

The chain carries TRBV7-2 and TRBJ1-2; possible D gene TRBD1, 5 bases. Germline CDR1 is SGHTA and CDR2 is FQGNSA. Trimming took off 0 bases at V and 4 bases at J, with 12 bases between the two ends. This CDR3 spans 15 amino acids. The CDR3 coding sequence is TGTGCCAGCAGCTTAGCCGTGACAGCTTTCTATGGCTACACCTTC. Amino acid sequence: CASSLAVTAFYGYTF.

V is TRBV5-1 and J is TRBJ2-2; D not resolved. The CDR3 is made up of 15 amino acids. The V and J ends lost 2 bases and 2 bases respectively, with 10 bases between them. Germline assignment: CDR1 SGHRS and CDR2 YFSETQ. CDR3 amino acids: CASSLGAINTGELFF. CDR3 DNA sequence: TGCGCCAGCAGCTTAGGAGCAATAAACACCGGGGAGCTGTTTTTT.

The CDR3 DNA reads TGCGCCAGCAGTGAGACGGGGGGCCCCTCCTACAATGAGCAGTTCTTC. Its translation is CASSETGGPSYNEQFF. The chain links TRBV10-1 to TRBJ2-1; maybe TRBD2 (7 bases). The CDR3 length is 16 residues. V lost 2 bases to trimming and J lost 0 bases, with 11 bases between them. Germline values: CDR1 WNHNN, CDR2 SYGVQD (reference sequence).

This chain uses TRBV7-9 with TRBJ1-3; D gene unclear. This CDR3 contains 14 residues. Between the trimmed V and J ends, which lost 5 bases and 0 bases, there was a span of 8 bases. Germline loops: CDR1 SEHNR, CDR2 FQNEAQ (reference sequence). The CDR3 DNA reads as TGTGCCAGCAGCCACGGAGGCTCTGGAAACACCATATATTTT. As protein: CASSHGGSGNTIYF.

About this clone: Additional DNA sequences in this sample encode the identical CDR3. This chain uses TRBV9 with TRBJ2-2; TRBD2 agrees at 8 bases. Per germline, CDR1 SGDLS and CDR2 YYNGEE. CDR3 length: 15 residues. The V segment lost 2 bases and the J segment 1 base; nucleotides outside the gene matches: 1. For the CDR3, the DNA is TGTGCCAGCAGCGTCCGGGGGGGGAACACCGGGGAGCTGTTTTTT. Its translation is CASSVRGGNTGELFF.

This chain joins TRBV5-5 and TRBJ1-4; D not certain. The V gene lost 4 bases and the J gene lost 0 bases, with 4 bases spanning the gap. Germline assignment: CDR1 SGHKS and CDR2 YYEKEE (reference sequence). CDR3 length equals 13 residues. CDR3 residues: CASSLATNEKLFF. CDR3 bases: TGTGCCAGCAGCCTCGCAACTAATGAAAAACTGTTTTTT.